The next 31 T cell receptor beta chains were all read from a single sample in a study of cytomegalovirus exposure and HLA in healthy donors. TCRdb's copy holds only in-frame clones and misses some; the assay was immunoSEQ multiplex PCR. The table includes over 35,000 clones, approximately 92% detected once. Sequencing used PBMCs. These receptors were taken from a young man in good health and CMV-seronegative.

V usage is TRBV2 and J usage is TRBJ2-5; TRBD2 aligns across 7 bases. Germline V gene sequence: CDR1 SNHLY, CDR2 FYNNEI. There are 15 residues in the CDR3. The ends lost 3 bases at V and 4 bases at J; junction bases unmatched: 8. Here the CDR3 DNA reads TGTGCCAGCAGTGAGTGGAGCGGGGTAGGAGAGACCCAGTACTTC. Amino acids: CASSEWSGVGETQYF.

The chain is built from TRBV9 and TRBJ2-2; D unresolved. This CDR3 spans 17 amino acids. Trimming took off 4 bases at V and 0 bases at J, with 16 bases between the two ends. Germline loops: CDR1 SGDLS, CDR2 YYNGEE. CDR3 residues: CASSLLTWASNTGELFF. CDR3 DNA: TGTGCCAGCAGCCTTCTCACGTGGGCCTCGAACACCGGGGAGCTGTTTTTT. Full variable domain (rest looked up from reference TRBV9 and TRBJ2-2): DSGVTQTPKHLITATGQRVTLRCSPRSGDLSVYWYQQSLDQGLQFLIQYYNGEERAKGNILERFSAQQFPDLHSELNLSSLELGDSALYFCASSLLTWASNTGELFFGEGSRLTVL.

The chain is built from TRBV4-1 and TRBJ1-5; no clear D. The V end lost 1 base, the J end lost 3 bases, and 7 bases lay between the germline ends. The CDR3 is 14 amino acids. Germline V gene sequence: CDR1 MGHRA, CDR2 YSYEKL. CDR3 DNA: TGCGCCAGCAGCCAAGCGGCGGTCAATCAGCCCCAGCATTTT. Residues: CASSQAAVNQPQHF.

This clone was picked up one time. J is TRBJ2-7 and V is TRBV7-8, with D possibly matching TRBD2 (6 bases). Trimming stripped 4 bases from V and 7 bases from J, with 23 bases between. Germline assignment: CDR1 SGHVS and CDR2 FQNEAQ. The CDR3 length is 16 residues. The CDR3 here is CASSSDSGTPAGEQYF. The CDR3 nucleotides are TGTGCCAGCAGCTCGGACTCCGGGACTCCCGCGGGTGAGCAGTACTTC.

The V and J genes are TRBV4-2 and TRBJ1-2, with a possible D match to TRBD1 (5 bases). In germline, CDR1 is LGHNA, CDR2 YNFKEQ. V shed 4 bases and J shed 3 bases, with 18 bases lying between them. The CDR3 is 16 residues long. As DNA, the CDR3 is TGTGCCAGCAGCCCCGGAGCCGCAGGGTTGGACTATGGCTACACCTTC. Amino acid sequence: CASSPGAAGLDYGYTF.

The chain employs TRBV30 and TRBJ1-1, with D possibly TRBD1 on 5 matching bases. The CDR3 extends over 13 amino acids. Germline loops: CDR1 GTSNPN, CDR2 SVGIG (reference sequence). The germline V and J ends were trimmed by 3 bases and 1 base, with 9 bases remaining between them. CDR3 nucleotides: TGTGCCTGGAGGCCAAGGGGGAACACTGAAGCTTTCTTT. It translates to CAWRPRGNTEAFF.

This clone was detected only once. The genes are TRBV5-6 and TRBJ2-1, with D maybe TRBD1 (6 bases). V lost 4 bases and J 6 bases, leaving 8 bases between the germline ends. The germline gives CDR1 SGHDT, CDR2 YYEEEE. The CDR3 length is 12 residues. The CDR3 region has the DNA TGTGCCAGCAGCCGACAGGCCAATGAGCAGTTCTTC. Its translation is CASSRQANEQFF.

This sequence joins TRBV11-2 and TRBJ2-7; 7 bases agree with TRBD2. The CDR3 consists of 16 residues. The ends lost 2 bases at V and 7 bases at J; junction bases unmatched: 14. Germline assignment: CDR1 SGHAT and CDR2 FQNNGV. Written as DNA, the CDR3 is TGTGCCAGCAGCTTAAGTTCGTTTAGCGGGCCGATAGAGCAGTACTTC. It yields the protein CASSLSSFSGPIEQYF.

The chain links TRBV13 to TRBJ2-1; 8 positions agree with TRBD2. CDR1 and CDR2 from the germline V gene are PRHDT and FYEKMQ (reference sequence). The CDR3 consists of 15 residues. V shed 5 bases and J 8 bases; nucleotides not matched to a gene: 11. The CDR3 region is CASSPRATGRDEQFF. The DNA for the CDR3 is TGTGCCAGCAGCCCCCGTGCGACCGGGAGGGATGAGCAGTTCTTC.

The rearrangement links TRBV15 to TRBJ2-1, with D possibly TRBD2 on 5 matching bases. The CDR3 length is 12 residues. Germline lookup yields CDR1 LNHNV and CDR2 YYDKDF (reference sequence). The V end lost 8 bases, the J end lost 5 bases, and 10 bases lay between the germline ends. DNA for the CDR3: TGTGCCACCGCCGAGGGCAACAATGAGCAGTTCTTC. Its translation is CATAEGNNEQFF.

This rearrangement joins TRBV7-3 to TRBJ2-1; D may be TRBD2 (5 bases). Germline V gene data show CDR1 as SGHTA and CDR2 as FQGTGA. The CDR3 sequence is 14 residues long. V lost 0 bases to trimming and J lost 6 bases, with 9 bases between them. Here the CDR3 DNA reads TGTGCCAGCAGCTTAACTAGCGCTAGCAATGAGCAGTTCTTC. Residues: CASSLTSASNEQFF. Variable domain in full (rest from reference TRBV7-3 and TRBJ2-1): GAGVSQTPSNKVTEKGKYVELRCDPISGHTALYWYRQSLGQGPEFLIYFQGTGAADDSGLPNDRFFAVRPEGSVSTLKIQRTERGDSAVYLCASSLTSASNEQFFGPGTRLTVL.

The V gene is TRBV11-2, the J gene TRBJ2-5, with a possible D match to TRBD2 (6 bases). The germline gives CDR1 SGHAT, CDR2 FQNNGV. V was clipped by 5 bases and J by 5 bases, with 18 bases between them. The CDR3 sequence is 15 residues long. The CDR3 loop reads CASSPPGASVETQYF. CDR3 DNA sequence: TGTGCCAGCAGCCCCCCTGGGGCTAGCGTGGAGACCCAGTACTTC.

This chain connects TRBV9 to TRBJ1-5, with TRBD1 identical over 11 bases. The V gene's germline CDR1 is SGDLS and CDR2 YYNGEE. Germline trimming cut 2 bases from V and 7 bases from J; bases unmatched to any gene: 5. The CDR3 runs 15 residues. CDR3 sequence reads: CASSVGQGAGQPQHF. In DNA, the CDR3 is TGTGCCAGCAGCGTCGGACAGGGGGCGGGACAGCCCCAGCATTTT.

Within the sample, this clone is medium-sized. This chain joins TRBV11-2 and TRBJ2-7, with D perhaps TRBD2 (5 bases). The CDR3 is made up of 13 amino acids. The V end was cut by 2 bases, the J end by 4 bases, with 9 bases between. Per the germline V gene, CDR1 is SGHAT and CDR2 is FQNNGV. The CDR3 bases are TGTGCCAGCAGCTTACCCGGGGTTTACGAGCAGTACTTC. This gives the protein CASSLPGVYEQYF.

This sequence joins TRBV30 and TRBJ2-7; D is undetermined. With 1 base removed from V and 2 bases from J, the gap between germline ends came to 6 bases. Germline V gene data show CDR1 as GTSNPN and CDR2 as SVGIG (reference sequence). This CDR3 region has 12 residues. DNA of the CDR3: TGTGCCTGGAGTGACAGAACCTACGAGCAGTACTTC. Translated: CAWSDRTYEQYF.

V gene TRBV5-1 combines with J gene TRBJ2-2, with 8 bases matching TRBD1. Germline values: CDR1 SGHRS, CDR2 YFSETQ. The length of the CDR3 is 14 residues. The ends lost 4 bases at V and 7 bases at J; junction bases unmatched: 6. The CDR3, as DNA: TGCGCCAGCAGCGCGGACAGGGAGATCGGGGAGCTGTTTTTT. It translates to CASSADREIGELFF.

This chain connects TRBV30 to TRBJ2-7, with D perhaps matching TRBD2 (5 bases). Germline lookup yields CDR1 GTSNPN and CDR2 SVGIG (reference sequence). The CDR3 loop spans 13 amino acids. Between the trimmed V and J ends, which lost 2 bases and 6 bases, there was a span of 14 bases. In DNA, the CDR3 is TGTGCCTGGAGTCCCGGGGTAGCGAGCGAGCAGTACTTC. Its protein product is CAWSPGVASEQYF.

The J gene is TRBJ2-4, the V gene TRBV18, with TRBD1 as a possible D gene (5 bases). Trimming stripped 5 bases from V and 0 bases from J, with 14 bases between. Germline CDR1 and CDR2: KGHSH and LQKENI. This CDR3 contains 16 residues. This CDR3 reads CASSSPGLLAKNIQYF. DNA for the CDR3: TGTGCCAGCTCATCTCCAGGGCTATTAGCCAAAAACATTCAGTACTTC.

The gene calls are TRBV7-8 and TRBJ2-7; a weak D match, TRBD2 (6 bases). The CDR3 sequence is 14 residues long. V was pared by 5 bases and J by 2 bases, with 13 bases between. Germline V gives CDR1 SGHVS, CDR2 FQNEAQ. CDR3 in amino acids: CASSASRLAYEQYF. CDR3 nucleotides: TGTGCCAGCAGCGCTAGTCGACTAGCCTACGAGCAGTACTTC.

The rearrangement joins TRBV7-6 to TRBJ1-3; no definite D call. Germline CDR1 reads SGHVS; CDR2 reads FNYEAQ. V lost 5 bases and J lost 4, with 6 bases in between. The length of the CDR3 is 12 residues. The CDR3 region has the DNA TGTGCCAGCAGCGGAGTCGGAAACACCATATATTTT. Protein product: CASSGVGNTIYF.

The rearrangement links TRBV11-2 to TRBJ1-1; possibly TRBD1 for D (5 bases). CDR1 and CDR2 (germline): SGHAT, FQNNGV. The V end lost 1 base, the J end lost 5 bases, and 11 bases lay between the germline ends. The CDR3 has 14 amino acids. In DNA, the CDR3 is TGTGCCAGCAGCTTAGTCGGCAGGGAAACTGAAGCTTTCTTT. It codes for CASSLVGRETEAFF.

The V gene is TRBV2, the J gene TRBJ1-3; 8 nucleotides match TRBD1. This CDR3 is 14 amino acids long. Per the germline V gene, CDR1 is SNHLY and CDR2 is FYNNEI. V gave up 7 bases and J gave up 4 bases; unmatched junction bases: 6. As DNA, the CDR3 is TGTGCCAGCATCGACAGGGGAGGAGGAAACACCATATATTTT. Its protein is CASIDRGGGNTIYF.

CDR3: CASSLFAGGTGAQYF. The CDR3 DNA follows: TGTGCCAGCAGTTTATTTGCAGGGGGTACGGGCGCCCAGTACTTC. The J gene is TRBJ2-5, the V gene TRBV27; 7 bases are shared with TRBD1. The trim removed 1 base at V and 9 bases at J, leaving 11 bases unmatched. Per the germline V gene, CDR1 is MNHEY and CDR2 is SMNVEV (reference sequence). The CDR3 runs 15 residues.

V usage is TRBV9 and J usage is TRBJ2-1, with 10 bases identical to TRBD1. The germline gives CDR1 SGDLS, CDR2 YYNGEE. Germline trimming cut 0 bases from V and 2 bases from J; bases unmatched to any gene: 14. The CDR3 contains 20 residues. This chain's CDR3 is CASSVDETGGSKTPYNEQFF. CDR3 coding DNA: TGTGCCAGCAGCGTAGATGAGACAGGGGGCAGTAAAACTCCCTACAATGAGCAGTTCTTC.

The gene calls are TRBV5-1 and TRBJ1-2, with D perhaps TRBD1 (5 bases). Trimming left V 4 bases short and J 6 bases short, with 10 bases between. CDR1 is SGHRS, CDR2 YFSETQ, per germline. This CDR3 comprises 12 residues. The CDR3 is CASSGTGDGYTF. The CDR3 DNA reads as TGCGCCAGCAGCGGAACAGGAGATGGCTACACCTTC.

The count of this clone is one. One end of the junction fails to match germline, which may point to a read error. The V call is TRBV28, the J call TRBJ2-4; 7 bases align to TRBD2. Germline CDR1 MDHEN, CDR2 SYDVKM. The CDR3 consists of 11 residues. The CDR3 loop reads CASSLRGRDHF. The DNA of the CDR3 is TGTGCCAGCAGTTTGCGAGGGAGGGACCACTTC.

The CDR3 DNA follows: TGTGCCAGCAGCTTTGGCGGGGGTTACGAGCAGTACTTC. Translating it yields CASSFGGGYEQYF. J is TRBJ2-7 and V is TRBV7-2; 7 nucleotides align to TRBD2. CDR3 length: 13 residues. After removal of 3 bases from V and 4 bases from J, the junction contained 3 bases not matched to a gene. The germline CDR1 and CDR2 sequences are SGHTA and FQGNSA. Using reference TRBV7-2 and TRBJ2-7 for the parts outside the CDR3, the full variable domain is GAGVSQSPSNKVTEKGKDVELRCDPISGHTALYWYRQSLGQGLEFLIYFQGNSAPDKSGLPSDRFSAERTGGSVSTLTIQRTQQEDSAVYLCASSFGGGYEQYFGPGTRLTVT.

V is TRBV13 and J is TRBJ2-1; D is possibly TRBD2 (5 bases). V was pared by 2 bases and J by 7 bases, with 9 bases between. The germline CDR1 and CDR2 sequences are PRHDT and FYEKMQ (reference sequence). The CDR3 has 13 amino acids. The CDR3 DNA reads TGTGCCAGCAGCTTACGAGGGTGGAATGAGCAGTTCTTC. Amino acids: CASSLRGWNEQFF.

The CDR3 is CASSSMTGSTDTQYF. CDR3 bases: TGTGCCAGCAGCAGTATGACAGGGAGCACAGATACGCAGTATTTT. This sequence joins TRBV7-8 and TRBJ2-3, with 7 positions matching TRBD1. With V trimmed by 5 bases and J by 0 bases, 5 bases remained unmatched. The CDR3 has 15 residues. Germline V CDR1 and CDR2: SGHVS, FQNEAQ. The whole variable domain, remainder taken from reference TRBV7-8 and TRBJ2-3, is GAGVSQSPRYKVAKRGQDVALRCDPISGHVSLFWYQQALGQGPEFLTYFQNEAQLDKSGLPSDRFFAERPEGSVSTLKIQRTQQEDSAVYLCASSSMTGSTDTQYFGPGTRLTVL.

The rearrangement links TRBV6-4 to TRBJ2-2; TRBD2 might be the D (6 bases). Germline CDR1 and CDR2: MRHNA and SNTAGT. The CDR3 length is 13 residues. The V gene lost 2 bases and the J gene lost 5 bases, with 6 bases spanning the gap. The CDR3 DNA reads TGTGCCAGCAGTGACGCGGGGACCGGGGAGCTGTTTTTT. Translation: CASSDAGTGELFF.

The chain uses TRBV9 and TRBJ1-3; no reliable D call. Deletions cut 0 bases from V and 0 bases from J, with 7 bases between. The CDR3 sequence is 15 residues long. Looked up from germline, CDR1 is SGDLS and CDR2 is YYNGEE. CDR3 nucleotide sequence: TGTGCCAGCAGCGTAGCTTCCAGCTCTGGAAACACCATATATTTT. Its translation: CASSVASSSGNTIYF.